These T cell receptor beta chains were read from a single sample in a study of cytomegalovirus exposure and HLA in healthy donors. The assay was immunoSEQ multiplex PCR, and TCRdb's table has in-frame clones only and misses some. The table includes about 190,000 clones, around 84% detected once. The sample taken for sequencing was PBMCs. The source is a man aged 18 to 29 in good health and CMV-seropositive. Each CDR3 is given with its conserved first and last residue. The D gene is left open where the match is weak. The size entry is marked missing in some rows and otherwise reads once, few, many or a size class.

clone size	V gene	D gene	J gene	CDR3 DNA	CDR3 protein
-	TRBV30	-	TRBJ1-2	TGTGCCTCTGAGAAGGGCTACACCTTC	CASEKGYTF
-	TRBV9	TRBD1	TRBJ2-3	TGTGCCAGCAGCGTGCCTTGGGACAGGCCAATTGGTACGCAGTATTTT	CASSVPWDRPIGTQYF
-	TRBV7-8	TRBD2	TRBJ2-7	TGTGCCAGCAGCTTAGATTCCTTGGCGGGAGCCTACGAGCAGTACTTC	CASSLDSLAGAYEQYF
-	TRBV7-2	-	TRBJ2-7	TGTGCCAGCAGCCACACAACCCGAGGGGAGCAGTACTTC	CASSHTTRGEQYF
-	TRBV28	-	TRBJ2-5	TGTGCCAGCAGTTTAGCAGGGGCCTGGCAAGAGACCCAGTACTTC	CASSLAGAWQETQYF
-	TRBV27	-	TRBJ2-7	TGTGCCAGCAGTTTCCGGGGGAGCGAAGAGCAGTACTTC	CASSFRGSEEQYF
-	TRBV7-6	-	TRBJ2-7	TGTGCCAGCAGCTTAGTCCCCCGCGTCGACGAGCAGTACTTC	CASSLVPRVDEQYF
-	TRBV6-5	-	TRBJ2-5	TGTGCCAGCAGTCGGGGAAAAGAGACCCAGTACTTC	CASSRGKETQYF
-	TRBV27	-	TRBJ1-5	TGTGCCAGCAGTGACGGAGGAAATAGCAATCAGCCCCAGCATTTT	CASSDGGNSNQPQHF
-	TRBV4-3	-	TRBJ2-1	TGCGCCAGCAGCCAAGAGGACTACCCTAATGAGCAGTTCTTC	CASSQEDYPNEQFF
-	TRBV5-6	-	TRBJ2-5	TGTGCCAGCAGCTGGGGTGGGGGAAATAGCGGAGAGACCCAGTACTTC	CASSWGGGNSGETQYF
few	TRBV7-8	TRBD1	TRBJ2-1	TGTGCCAGCAGGCCACCGAGGACAGGGTCCTCTAATGAGCAGTTCTTC	CASRPPRTGSSNEQFF
-	TRBV7-6	-	TRBJ2-3	TGTGCCAGCAGCTTAGCCGGTAGGGGCTCAGATACGCAGTATTTT	CASSLAGRGSDTQYF
-	TRBV29-1	TRBD1	TRBJ1-2	TGCAGCGTTGAGTGGGGACAGGGGGCTTTCGGCTACACCTTC	CSVEWGQGAFGYTF
once	TRBV5-6	-	TRBJ2-4	TGTGCCAGCAGCTTGGTGGCCCTAGCCAAAAACATTCAGTACTTC	CASSLVALAKNIQYF
-	TRBV9	TRBD1	TRBJ2-5	TGTGCCAGCAGCGTAGCTTCGGGACAGGTTGGAGAGACCCAGTACTTC	CASSVASGQVGETQYF
-	TRBV19	-	TRBJ1-2	TGTGCCAGTACCCACCTAGCTAACTATGGCTACACCTTC	CASTHLANYGYTF
-	TRBV29-1	-	TRBJ1-3	TGCAGCGCCCGGGGGGGGCCAAGCTCTGGAAACACCATATATTTT	CSARGGPSSGNTIYF
-	TRBV7-9	-	TRBJ1-1	TGTGCCAGCAGCTTAGGGCATTACACTGAAGCTTTCTTT	CASSLGHYTEAFF
few	TRBV2	TRBD2	TRBJ2-7	TGTGCCAGCAGTCAAGGGAGGGCGCCCGGGGAGCAGTACTTC	CASSQGRAPGEQYF
-	TRBV6-4	TRBD1	TRBJ2-3	TGTGCCAGCAGTGAAACAGGGGTCATAGATACGCAGTATTTT	CASSETGVIDTQYF
-	TRBV9	TRBD2	TRBJ2-3	TGTGCCAGCAGTGGACTAGCGGTCACAGATACGCAGTATTTT	CASSGLAVTDTQYF
once	TRBV5-4	TRBD2	TRBJ2-7	TGTGCCAGCAGCTTGGTTGGGCGGGGGGCGGTCCTCGAGCAGTACTTC	CASSLVGRGAVLEQYF
-	TRBV27	-	TRBJ1-5	TGTGCCAGCAGTCCCGGGACACCCTATCAGCCCCAGCATTTT	CASSPGTPYQPQHF
-	TRBV4-2	TRBD2	TRBJ2-3	TGTGCCAGCAGCCAAGATGGTAGCGGGGGGGCAGATACGCAGTATTTT	CASSQDGSGGADTQYF
-	TRBV9	-	TRBJ2-1	TGTGCCAGCAGCGTAAGCGGCCCCAATGAGCAGTTCTTC	CASSVSGPNEQFF
few	TRBV4-1	-	TRBJ1-4	TGCGCCAGCATGCCGTTGGAGGGAGTCTTAAGGAAACTGTTTTTT	CASMPLEGVLRKLFF
-	TRBV6-1	-	TRBJ2-1	TGTGCCAGCAGTGAAAGAATAGCATCTGTTGAAGAGCAGTTCTTC	CASSERIASVEEQFF
-	TRBV25-1	TRBD2	TRBJ2-7	TGTGCCAGCAGTGACACTATAGGACTAGCGGGAGGCTCCTACGAGCAGTACTTC	CASSDTIGLAGGSYEQYF
-	TRBV27	TRBD1	TRBJ2-1	TGTGCCAGCAGTTTAGGGCAGGGGGCATACAATGAGCAGTTCTTC	CASSLGQGAYNEQFF